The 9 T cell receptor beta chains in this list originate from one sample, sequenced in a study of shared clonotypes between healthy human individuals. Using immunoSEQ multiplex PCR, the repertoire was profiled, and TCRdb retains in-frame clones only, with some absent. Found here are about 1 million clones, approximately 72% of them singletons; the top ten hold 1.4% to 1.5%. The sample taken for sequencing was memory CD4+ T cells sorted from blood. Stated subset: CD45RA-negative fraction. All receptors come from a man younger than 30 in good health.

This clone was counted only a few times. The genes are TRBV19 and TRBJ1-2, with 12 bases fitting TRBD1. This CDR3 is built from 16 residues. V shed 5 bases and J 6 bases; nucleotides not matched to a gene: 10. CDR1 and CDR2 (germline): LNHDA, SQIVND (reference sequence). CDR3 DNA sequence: TGTGCCAGTAGTCCCCGCCGGGACAGGGGGCGAGATGGCTACACCTTC. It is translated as CASSPRRDRGRDGYTF.

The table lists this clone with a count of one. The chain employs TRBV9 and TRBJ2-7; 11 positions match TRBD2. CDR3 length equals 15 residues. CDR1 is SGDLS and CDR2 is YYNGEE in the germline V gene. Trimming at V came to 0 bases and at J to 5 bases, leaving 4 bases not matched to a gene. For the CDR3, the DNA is TGTGCCAGCAGCGTAGTGCCTAGCGGGGGGAACGAGCAGTACTTC. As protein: CASSVVPSGGNEQYF.

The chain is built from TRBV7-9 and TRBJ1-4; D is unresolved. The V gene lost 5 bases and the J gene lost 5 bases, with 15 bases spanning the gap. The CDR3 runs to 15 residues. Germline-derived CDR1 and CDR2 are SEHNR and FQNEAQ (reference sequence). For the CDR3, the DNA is TGTGCCAGCAGCCCCGGAGAGGCGCCCAATGAAAAACTGTTTTTT. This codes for CASSPGEAPNEKLFF.

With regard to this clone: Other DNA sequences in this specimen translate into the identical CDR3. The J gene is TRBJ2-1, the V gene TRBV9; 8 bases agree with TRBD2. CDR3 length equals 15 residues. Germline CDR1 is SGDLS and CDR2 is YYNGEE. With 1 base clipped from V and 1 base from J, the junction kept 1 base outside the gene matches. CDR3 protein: CASSVSGSSYNEQFF. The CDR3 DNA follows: TGTGCCAGCAGCGTAAGCGGGAGTTCCTACAATGAGCAGTTCTTC.

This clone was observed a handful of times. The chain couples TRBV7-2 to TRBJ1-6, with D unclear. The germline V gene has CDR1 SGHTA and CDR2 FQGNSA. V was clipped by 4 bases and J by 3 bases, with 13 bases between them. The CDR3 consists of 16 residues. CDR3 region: CASSSPFPLYNSPLHF. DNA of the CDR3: TGTGCCAGCAGCTCCCCGTTCCCTCTCTATAATTCACCCCTCCACTTT.

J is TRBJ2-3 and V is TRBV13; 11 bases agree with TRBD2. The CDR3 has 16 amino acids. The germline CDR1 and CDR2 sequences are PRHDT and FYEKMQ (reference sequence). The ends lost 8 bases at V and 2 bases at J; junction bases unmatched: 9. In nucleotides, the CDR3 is TGTGCCAGCGGCCGCCTAGCGGGGGGTCCCACAGATACGCAGTATTTT. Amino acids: CASGRLAGGPTDTQYF.

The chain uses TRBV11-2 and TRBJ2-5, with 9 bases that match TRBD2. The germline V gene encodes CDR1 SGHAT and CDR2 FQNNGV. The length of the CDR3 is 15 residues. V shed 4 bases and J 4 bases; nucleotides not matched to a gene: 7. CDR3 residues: CASSSRGGAAETQYF. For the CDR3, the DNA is TGTGCCAGCAGCTCGCGCGGGGGGGCCGCAGAGACCCAGTACTTC.

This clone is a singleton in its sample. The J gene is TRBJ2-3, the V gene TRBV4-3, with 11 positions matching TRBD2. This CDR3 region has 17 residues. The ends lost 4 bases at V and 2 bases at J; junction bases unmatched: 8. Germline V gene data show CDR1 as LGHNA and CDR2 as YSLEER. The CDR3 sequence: CASSPGTSGYDTDTQYF. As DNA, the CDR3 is TGCGCCAGCAGCCCGGGGACTAGCGGCTATGACACAGATACGCAGTATTTT.

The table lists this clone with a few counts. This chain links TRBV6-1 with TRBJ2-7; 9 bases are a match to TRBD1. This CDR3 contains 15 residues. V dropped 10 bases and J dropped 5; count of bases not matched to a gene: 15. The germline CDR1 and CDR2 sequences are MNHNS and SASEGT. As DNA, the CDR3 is TGTGCCACCCTTAACCCGGGACAGGGTTGGGACGAGCAGTACTTC. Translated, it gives CATLNPGQGWDEQYF.